These T cell receptor beta chains were read from a single sample in a study. Using its own MiXCR run on the reads, TCRdb lists one record per CDR3 protein. The sample lists about 4,500 distinct CDR3 sequences; roughly 10% were seen once. Sequencing was carried out using CD4+ T cells from peripheral blood. The receptors were gathered from a human donor with rheumatoid arthritis. Each CDR3 is given with its conserved first and last residue. A D gene is named only where the DNA matches it firmly. Not every row has a clone size; where given, it reads once, few, many or a size class.

many	-	TRBJ1-1	TRBV5-6	TGTGCCAGCAGCTTGGACATTACTGAAGCTTTCTTT	CASSLDITEAFF
many	TRBD1	TRBJ1-1	TRBV29-1	TGCAGCGTTCACCGTGGCAGGGACAGGAACACTGAAGCTTTCTTT	CSVHRGRDRNTEAFF
medium-sized	-	TRBJ1-5	TRBV20-1	TGCAGTGCTAGTGCTGGGACCTTTGGCAATCAGCCCCAGCATTTT	CSASAGTFGNQPQHF
medium-sized	TRBD2	TRBJ2-1	TRBV20-1	TGCAGTGCTAGAAGGGCGGGCGGGAGTTACAATGAGCAGTTCTTC	CSARRAGGSYNEQFF
medium-sized	TRBD2	TRBJ2-5	TRBV29-1	TGCAGCGTTGAAGGAGGACTAGCGGGAGCTCGCCGGTCCCAGTACTTC	CSVEGGLAGARRSQYF
few	TRBD2	TRBJ2-2	TRBV7-9	TGTGCCAGCAGCCCTAAGACTAGCGGGAGGCCCTCCTACCTCAGGGAGCTGTTTTTT	CASSPKTSGRPSYLRELFF
medium-sized	-	TRBJ1-4	TRBV3-1	TGTGCCAGCAGCCAAGAAGGAGGCGATGAAAAACTGTTTTTT	CASSQEGGDEKLFF
few	-	TRBJ2-6	TRBV6-6	TGTGCCAGCAGTTTTTATACTACTCTTTCTACCTCTGGGGCCAACGTCCTGACTTTC	CASSFYTTLSTSGANVLTF
medium-sized	TRBD1	TRBJ1-5	TRBV7-8	TGTGCCAGCAGCGCCCATACAGGGGGCAATCAGCCCCAGCATTTT	CASSAHTGGNQPQHF
medium-sized	-	TRBJ2-2	TRBV2	TGTGCCAGCCGAGTGGACACCAACACCGGGGAGCTGTTTTTT	CASRVDTNTGELFF
medium-sized	-	TRBJ1-6	TRBV30	TGTGCCTGGGAGAAGTTATTTCGGGGGACCTCACCCCTCCACTTT	CAWEKLFRGTSPLHF
few	-	TRBJ1-2	TRBV4-1	TGCGCCAGCAGCCAAGAGGGGACGGAGAACTATGGCTACACCTTC	CASSQEGTENYGYTF
medium-sized	-	TRBJ1-5	TRBV5-8	TGTGCCAGCAGCTTGATTCCTAGCAATCAGCCCCAGCATTTT	CASSLIPSNQPQHF
many	-	TRBJ1-5	TRBV7-2	TGTGCCAGCAGCTTAGTAGGCAGCTCCAATCAGCCCCAGCATTTT	CASSLVGSSNQPQHF
medium-sized	TRBD1	TRBJ1-1	TRBV2	TGTGCCAGCAAAGAACAGGGGGCGCCTGCTGAAGCTTTCTTT	CASKEQGAPAEAFF
many	-	TRBJ2-1	TRBV11-2	TGTGCCAGCAGCCGCAAGGTCGACAATGAGCAGTTCTTC	CASSRKVDNEQFF
medium-sized	-	TRBJ2-7	TRBV4-1	TGCGCCAGCAGCCAAGATCTGGGGGCCGTTATGTACGAGCAGTACTTC	CASSQDLGAVMYEQYF
medium-sized	-	TRBJ1-1	TRBV3-1	TGTGCCAGCAGCCGCCTCACGGGGGAGGAAGCTTTCTTT	CASSRLTGEEAFF
medium-sized	TRBD2	TRBJ2-1	TRBV20-1	TGCAGTGCTAGAGATCCGACTAGCGGTTACAATGAGCAGTTCTTC	CSARDPTSGYNEQFF
medium-sized	-	TRBJ1-6	TRBV7-2	TGTGCCAGCAGCAGGGACATTATAATGGCGAATTCACCCCTCCACTTT	CASSRDIIMANSPLHF
-	TRBD2	TRBJ2-1	TRBV28	TGTGCCAGCAGTCCCCGGGACTATTACAATGAGCAGTTCTTC	CASSPRDYYNEQFF
-	-	TRBJ2-1	TRBV20-1	TGCAGTGCGGGGGCCGCCAGCTACAATGAGCAGTTCTTC	CSAGAASYNEQFF
few	TRBD2	TRBJ2-7	TRBV10-2	TGCGCCAGCAGGGGACTAGCGGGAGTTGACGAGCAGTACTTC	CASRGLAGVDEQYF
many	TRBD1	TRBJ2-7	TRBV29-1	TGCAGCGGATGGGACAGCTCCTACGAGCAGTACTTC	CSGWDSSYEQYF
medium-sized	TRBD1	TRBJ2-1	TRBV3-1	TGTGCCAGCACTTCCCCCGGGACAGGGTACAATGAGCAGTTCTTC	CASTSPGTGYNEQFF
-	-	TRBJ2-2	TRBV2	TGTGCCAGCAGTGCTGGGATTGGGCAAAGCACCGGGGAGCTGTTTTTT	CASSAGIGQSTGELFF
medium-sized	TRBD2	TRBJ2-5	TRBV12-3/TRBV12-4	TGTGCCAGCAGTTCATTAGCGGGAGGGGGGCGGGAGACCCAGTACTTC	CASSSLAGGGRETQYF
many	-	TRBJ2-3	TRBV2	TGTGCCAGCAGCGGGAGAGATACGCAGTATTTT	CASSGRDTQYF
-	-	TRBJ2-4	TRBV29-1	TGCAGCGTTGAAAAGGGCCCCGAAAACATTCAGTACTTC	CSVEKGPENIQYF
medium-sized	-	TRBJ2-7	TRBV5-6	TGTGCCAGCAGCTTGGAAGGGGCAGGGTACGAGCAGTACTTC	CASSLEGAGYEQYF
medium-sized	-	TRBJ2-2	TRBV20-1	TGCAGTGCTAGAGGTGGCTACGGGGAGCTGTTTTTT	CSARGGYGELFF
many	-	TRBJ1-2	TRBV5-1	TGCGCCAGCAGCCCCGGGGACGGGGCCTATCCGTCCTATGGCTACACCTTC	CASSPGDGAYPSYGYTF
medium-sized	TRBD1	TRBJ2-6	TRBV19	TGTGCCAGTAGTATAGGGACAGGGTCTGGGGCCAACGTCCTGACTTTC	CASSIGTGSGANVLTF
medium-sized	-	TRBJ1-2	TRBV4-2	TGTGCCAGCAGCCAAGACGAACGGACATCCTATGGCTACACCTTC	CASSQDERTSYGYTF
many	-	TRBJ1-5	TRBV29-1	TGCAGCGTTACAACAGGGATCAGCAATCAGCCCCAGCATTTT	CSVTTGISNQPQHF
medium-sized	TRBD1	TRBJ2-7	TRBV29-1	TGCAGCGCGGACAGGGAGGACGAGCAGTACTTC	CSADREDEQYF
few	-	TRBJ2-3	TRBV19	TGTGCCAGTAGTAGGATAGGCCCCGCAGATACGCAGTATTTT	CASSRIGPADTQYF
medium-sized	TRBD1	TRBJ1-2	TRBV7-2	TGTGCCAGCAGCTTAGTGTCAGCAGGGGGCTTGTTGGGCTACACCTTC	CASSLVSAGGLLGYTF
many	TRBD2	TRBJ2-1	TRBV9	TGTGCCAGCAGCGTAGGGGGAGCGGGAAACAATGAGCAGTTCTTC	CASSVGGAGNNEQFF
-	-	TRBJ1-4	TRBV19	TGTGCCAGTAGTATCAACGACGGACATGGGGATGAAAAACTGTTTTTT	CASSINDGHGDEKLFF
-	TRBD2	TRBJ2-7	TRBV11-2	TGTGCCAGCAGCTCAACAGCGGGAGGGTACGAGCAGTACTTC	CASSSTAGGYEQYF
many	TRBD1	TRBJ2-7	TRBV5-5	TGTGCCAGCAGCCCGGACAGGGACCACGAGCAGTACTTC	CASSPDRDHEQYF
-	-	TRBJ1-1	TRBV7-6	TGTGCCAGCACCAAGACTGCTCTGAACACTGAAGCTTTCTTT	CASTKTALNTEAFF
few	-	TRBJ2-1	TRBV30	TGTGCCTGGAGCCGAGGGAATGAGCAGTTCTTC	CAWSRGNEQFF
medium-sized	-	TRBJ1-6	TRBV2	TGTGCCAGCAGTCCCGGGGCGGATTCACCCCTCCACTTT	CASSPGADSPLHF
medium-sized	-	TRBJ2-7	TRBV9	TGTGCCAGCAGCGTAGGGGGTGAAGGCTACGAGCAGTACTTC	CASSVGGEGYEQYF
few	TRBD2	TRBJ2-7	TRBV12-3/TRBV12-4	TGTGCCAGCAAAAAGACTAGCGGAGGCTCATACGAGCAGTACTTC	CASKKTSGGSYEQYF
many	TRBD1	TRBJ2-1	TRBV4-2	TGTGCCAGCAGCCTAAACCCCGGGGACAGAAAGCAGTTCTTC	CASSLNPGDRKQFF